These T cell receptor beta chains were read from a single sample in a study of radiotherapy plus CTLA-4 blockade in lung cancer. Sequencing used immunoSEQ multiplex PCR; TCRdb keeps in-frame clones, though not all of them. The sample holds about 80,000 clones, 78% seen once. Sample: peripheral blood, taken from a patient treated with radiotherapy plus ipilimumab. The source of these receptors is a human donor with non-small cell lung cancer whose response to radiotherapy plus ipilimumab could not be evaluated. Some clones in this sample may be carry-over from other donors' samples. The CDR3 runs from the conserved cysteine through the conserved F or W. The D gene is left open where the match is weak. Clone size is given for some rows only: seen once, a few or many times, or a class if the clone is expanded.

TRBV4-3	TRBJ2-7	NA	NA	TGCGCCAGCAGCCAAGCGGGGTGGTCCTACGAGCAGTACTTC	CASSQAGWSYEQYF
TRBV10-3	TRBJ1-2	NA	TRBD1	TGTGCCATCAGTGCACGCGGAGTGGGACAGGGCTACACCTTC	CAISARGVGQGYTF
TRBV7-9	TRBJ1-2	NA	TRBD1	TGTGCCAGCAGCGCGGGACAGCTGGGCTATGGCTACACCTTC	CASSAGQLGYGYTF
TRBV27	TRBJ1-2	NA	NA	TGTGCCAGCAGTTCCCTGGGCCGCCCCCGGAGGAATGGCTACACCTTC	CASSSLGRPRRNGYTF
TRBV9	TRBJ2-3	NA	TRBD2	TGTGCCAGCAGCCCCGGGACTAGCGGGGGCACAGATACGCAGTATTTT	CASSPGTSGGTDTQYF
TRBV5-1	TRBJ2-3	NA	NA	TGCGCCAGCAGCTTGGGGGGGCGCGAAGATACGCAGTATTTT	CASSLGGREDTQYF
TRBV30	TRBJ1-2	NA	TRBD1	TGTGCCTGGAGTGTCCCACAGGGGGCTCGTAATGGCTACACCTTC	CAWSVPQGARNGYTF
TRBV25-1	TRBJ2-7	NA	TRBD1	TGTGCCAGCAGTCTCGGGACAGCTGCCTACGAGCAGTACTTC	CASSLGTAAYEQYF
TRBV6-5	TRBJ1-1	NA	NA	TGTGCCAGCAGCCTACTAGCAGTGAACACTGAAGCTTTCTTT	CASSLLAVNTEAFF
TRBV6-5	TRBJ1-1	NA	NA	TGTGCCAGCAGTTACTCGAGGCAGGGGAACACTGAAGCTTTCTTT	CASSYSRQGNTEAFF
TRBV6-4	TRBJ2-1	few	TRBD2	TGTGCCAGCAGGCCGGGGGGGGAGGAGTTCTTC	CASRPGGEEFF
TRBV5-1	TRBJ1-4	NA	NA	TGCGCCAGCAGCCGGACAGAGCGGAATGAAAAACTGTTTTTT	CASSRTERNEKLFF
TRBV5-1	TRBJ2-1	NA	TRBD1	TGCGCCAGCAGCCAACCGACAGGGGATGAGCAGTTCTTC	CASSQPTGDEQFF
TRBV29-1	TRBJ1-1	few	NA	TGCAGCGTTGACAGGTGGACTGAAGCTTTCTTT	CSVDRWTEAFF
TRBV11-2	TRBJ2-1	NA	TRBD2	TGTGCCAGCAGTCTACTAGCGGGGGATTACAATGAGCAGTTCTTC	CASSLLAGDYNEQFF
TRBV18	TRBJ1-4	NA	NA	TGTGCCAGCTCACGCATCGCTTTGGTCGGGGGGCAAGATGAAAAACTGTTTTTT	CASSRIALVGGQDEKLFF
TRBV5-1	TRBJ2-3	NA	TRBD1	TGCGCCAGCAGCTTGTCGTGGACAGGGGACGATACGCAGTATTTT	CASSLSWTGDDTQYF